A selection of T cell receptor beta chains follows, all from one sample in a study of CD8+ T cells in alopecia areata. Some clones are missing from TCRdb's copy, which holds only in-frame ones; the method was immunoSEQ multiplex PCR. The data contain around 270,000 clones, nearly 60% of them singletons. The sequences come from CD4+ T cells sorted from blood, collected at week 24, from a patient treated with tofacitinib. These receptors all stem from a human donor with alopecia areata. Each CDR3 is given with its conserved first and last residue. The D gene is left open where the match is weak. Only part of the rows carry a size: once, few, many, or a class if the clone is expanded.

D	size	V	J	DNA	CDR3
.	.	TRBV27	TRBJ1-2	TGTGCCAGCAGCACCGCTCAGGGCAACTATGGCTACACCTTC	CASSTAQGNYGYTF
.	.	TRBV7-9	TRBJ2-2	TGTGCCAGCAGCCTTTCAGGGGAGAACGGGGAGCTGTTTTTT	CASSLSGENGELFF
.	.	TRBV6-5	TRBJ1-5	TGTGCCAGCAGTGCTGGATTTGGATCCAATCAGCCCCAGCATTTT	CASSAGFGSNQPQHF
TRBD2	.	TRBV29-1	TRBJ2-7	TGCAGCGTCGCGTCTAGCGGAGTCGTGAACGAGCAGTACTTC	CSVASSGVVNEQYF
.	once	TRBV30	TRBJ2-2	TGTGCCTGGAGTTGGGTAGCGGACACCGGGGAGCTGTTTTTT	CAWSWVADTGELFF
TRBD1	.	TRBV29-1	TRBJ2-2	TGCAGCGTTCCACCAGGGGGACAGAACACCGGGGAGCTGTTTTTT	CSVPPGGQNTGELFF
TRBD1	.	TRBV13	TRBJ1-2	TGTGCCAGCCGCCGCAGGGGCGGGGACAGGGCTGGGTATGGCTACACCTTC	CASRRRGGDRAGYGYTF
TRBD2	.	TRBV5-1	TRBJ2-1	TGCGCCAGCAGCTCTCGCCCCCCTAGCGGGGGGGCCGATGAGCAGTTCTTC	CASSSRPPSGGADEQFF
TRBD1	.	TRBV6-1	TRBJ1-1	TGTGCCAGCAGTAAACAGGGGACGATGAACACTGAAGCTTTCTTT	CASSKQGTMNTEAFF
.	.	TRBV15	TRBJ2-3	TGTGCCACCAGCAGAGTGGCCGCCCAGGATACGCAGTATTTT	CATSRVAAQDTQYF